The sample holds a few counts of the clone carrying this T cell receptor (beta chain). Its specificity is not known. Investigators reverse transcribed all isolated RNA, so they sequenced expressed TCRB transcripts. Data came from immunoSEQ multiplex PCR; TCRdb stores just in-frame clones and leaves some out. Of a few hundred thousand clones detected, approximately 13% appear once; the ten largest clones hold approximately 0.02%. Staining for CD45RO/CCR7/CD25/CD127/CD95/CD27 allowed sorting of CD4+ naive, central memory, regulatory and stem cell-like memory cells. This sample is drawn from a study of beta chain features in type 1 diabetes. Whole-study findings and limits: Compared with healthy donors, patients appeared to share more similar naive, central memory and regulatory TCRB repertoires. A moderate, significant TCRB CDR3 shortening appeared in type 1 diabetes across four CD4+ subsets.

Germline V CDR1 and CDR2: MDHEN, SYDVKM. V lost 5 bases and J lost 2; bases outside the gene matches: 17. The CDR3 runs 20 residues. What was sequenced was naive CD4+ T cells from blood. The V call is TRBV28, the J call TRBJ2-1; the match to TRBD2 covers 11 bases. This receptor was taken from a man aged 30 to 39 with type 1 diabetes. Here the CDR3 reads CASSPLMASGGRRAYNEQFF. CDR3 DNA sequence: TGTGCCAGCAGTCCCCTCATGGCTAGCGGGGGGAGGAGGGCCTACAATGAGCAGTTCTTC.